One and the same sample provided the 17 T cell receptor beta chains below, sequenced in a study of cytomegalovirus exposure and HLA in healthy donors. Method: immunoSEQ multiplex PCR; TCRdb's copy keeps in-frame clones and lacks some. The sample holds approximately 140,000 clones; roughly 88% are singletons and the top ten take 7% to 9%. The sequencing sample was made of PBMCs. Source of these receptors: a young woman in good health and CMV-seropositive.

V is TRBV18 and J is TRBJ2-7, with 7 bases lining up with TRBD1. Unmatched junction bases numbered 2, after V lost 3 bases and J lost 0 bases. The CDR3 contains 14 residues. Germline V gene sequence: CDR1 KGHSH, CDR2 LQKENI. CDR3 region: CASSPGTDSYEQYF. CDR3 nucleotide sequence: TGTGCCAGCTCACCCGGGACAGACTCCTACGAGCAGTACTTC. The entire variable domain, with the rest obtained from reference TRBV18 and TRBJ2-7, is as follows: NAGVMQNPRHLVRRRGQEARLRCSPMKGHSHVYWYRQLPEEGLKFMVYLQKENIIDESGMPKERFSAEFPKEGPSILRIQQVVRGDSAAYFCASSPGTDSYEQYFGPGTRLTVT.

This chain connects TRBV4-3 to TRBJ1-5; TRBD1 is a possible D gene (6 bases). The CDR3 extends over 16 amino acids. Trimming took 4 bases from V and 4 from J, leaving 17 bases between them. Germline lookup yields CDR1 LGHNA and CDR2 YSLEER. Here the CDR3 reads CASSLEAAGQNQPQHF. The CDR3 nucleotides read TGCGCCAGCAGCCTGGAGGCGGCAGGACAGAATCAGCCCCAGCATTTT.

This clone was recorded only once. The chain links TRBV7-2 to TRBJ2-3; D might be TRBD1 (6 bases). There are 15 residues in the CDR3. The V end was cut by 5 bases, the J end by 1 base, with 13 bases between. Per the germline V gene, CDR1 is SGHTA and CDR2 is FQGNSA. CDR3 protein: CASSPTRTGTDTQYF. The CDR3 DNA is TGTGCCAGCAGCCCGACGAGGACAGGCACAGATACGCAGTATTTT.

The V and J genes are TRBV2 and TRBJ2-1; D gene uncertain. Per germline, CDR1 SNHLY and CDR2 FYNNEI. Trimming pared 2 bases from V and 15 bases from J, leaving 14 bases between. The length of the CDR3 is 12 residues. In nucleotides, the CDR3 is TGTGCCAGCAGTGAATATGTCCCCTTCTCGTTCTTC. Amino acids: CASSEYVPFSFF.

The chain combines TRBV6-5 with TRBJ1-1, with 7 nucleotides matching TRBD1. Germline-derived CDR1 and CDR2 are MNHEY and SVGAGI. Germline trimming cut 5 bases from V and 1 base from J; bases unmatched to any gene: 7. The CDR3 is 15 residues long. The CDR3 here is CASSTPGGSNTEAFF. The CDR3, as DNA: TGTGCCAGCAGTACTCCAGGGGGTTCGAACACTGAAGCTTTCTTT.

This chain links TRBV19 with TRBJ1-5; D is possibly TRBD1 (5 bases). The V gene lost 5 bases and the J gene lost 7 bases, with 15 bases spanning the gap. The CDR3 extends over 14 amino acids. Germline V gene lookup returns CDR1 LNHDA and CDR2 SQIVND (reference sequence). CDR3 DNA: TGTGCCAGTAGTGTCGGACACCTGAGCCAGCCCCAGCATTTT. Residues: CASSVGHLSQPQHF.

V usage is TRBV5-1 and J usage is TRBJ2-1; D gene uncertain. This CDR3 is 15 amino acids long. Germline loops: CDR1 SGHRS, CDR2 YFSETQ. V lost 0 bases, J lost 8 bases, and 15 bases lay in between. CDR3 sequence: CASSLEVSFYHEQFF. Written as DNA, the CDR3 is TGCGCCAGCAGCTTGGAGGTTAGCTTTTACCATGAGCAGTTCTTC.

J is TRBJ2-7 and V is TRBV28; 9 bases are a match to TRBD1. Germline CDR1 reads MDHEN; CDR2 reads SYDVKM. The V segment lost 7 bases and the J segment 5 bases; nucleotides outside the gene matches: 12. The CDR3 is 15 amino acids. CDR3 nucleotide sequence: TGTGCCAGCAACCCGACCGGGACAGGGAGGCACGAGCAGTACTTC. This encodes CASNPTGTGRHEQYF. Full variable domain (rest looked up from reference TRBV28 and TRBJ2-7): DVKVTQSSRYLVKRTGEKVFLECVQDMDHENMFWYRQDPGLGLRLIYFSYDVKMKEKGDIPEGYSVSREKKERFSLILESASTNQTSMYLCASNPTGTGRHEQYFGPGTRLTVT.

This chain links TRBV28 with TRBJ2-3, with 10 bases matching TRBD2. V gave up 3 bases and J gave up 2 bases; unmatched junction bases: 8. The CDR3 is 17 amino acids. Germline-derived CDR1 and CDR2 are MDHEN and SYDVKM. This CDR3 is CASSFSRTSGPTDTQYF. The CDR3 region has the DNA TGTGCCAGCAGTTTCTCCAGGACTAGCGGCCCCACAGATACGCAGTATTTT.

This chain joins TRBV13 and TRBJ2-5; D remains ambiguous. There are 14 residues in the CDR3. The V gene's germline CDR1 is PRHDT and CDR2 FYEKMQ (reference sequence). Trimming pared 2 bases from V and 5 bases from J, leaving 12 bases between. CDR3 sequence: CASSLIVLPETQYF. CDR3 sequence (DNA): TGTGCCAGCAGCTTAATAGTACTCCCGGAGACCCAGTACTTC.

V and J are TRBV27 and TRBJ1-5; D gene uncertain. The V and J ends lost 2 bases and 0 bases respectively, with 8 bases between them. In germline, CDR1 is MNHEY, CDR2 SMNVEV (reference sequence). The CDR3 runs 15 residues. The CDR3 region is CASSLEGYSNQPQHF. CDR3 DNA sequence: TGTGCCAGCAGTTTAGAGGGTTATAGCAATCAGCCCCAGCATTTT.

In regard to this clone: A read error may account for a junction end that differs from germline. In nucleotides, the CDR3 is TGTGCCAGCAGTTTGGGGACTAGCGGGGGGGTAACGCAGTATTTT. Encoded protein: CASSLGTSGGVTQYF. J is TRBJ2-3 and V is TRBV5-4; 16 bases line up with TRBD2. CDR3 size: 15 residues. Germline V CDR1 and CDR2: SGHNT, YYREEE (reference sequence).

The V gene is TRBV5-4, the J gene TRBJ2-7; D unresolved. Germline loops: CDR1 SGHNT, CDR2 YYREEE (reference sequence). V was pared by 4 bases and J by 6 bases, with 11 bases between. The length of the CDR3 is 12 residues. The CDR3 DNA reads as TGTGCCAGCAGCCCTACAGTTGGCGAGCAGTACTTC. It translates to CASSPTVGEQYF.

V gene TRBV9 combines with J gene TRBJ1-4; 7 bases align to TRBD1. V shed 5 bases, J shed 7 bases, and the junction held 17 bases outside the gene matches. The V gene's germline CDR1 is SGDLS and CDR2 YYNGEE. The CDR3 is 17 amino acids. The CDR3 here is CASSLGGSRGGTEKLFF. The CDR3, as DNA: TGTGCCAGCAGTTTAGGGGGCAGCCGAGGGGGAACTGAAAAACTGTTTTTT. The full variable domain, rest sourced from reference TRBV9 and TRBJ1-4, is DSGVTQTPKHLITATGQRVTLRCSPRSGDLSVYWYQQSLDQGLQFLIQYYNGEERAKGNILERFSAQQFPDLHSELNLSSLELGDSALYFCASSLGGSRGGTEKLFFGSGTQLSVL.

The CDR3 sequence: CASKISDTAGTEAFF. The DNA for the CDR3 is TGTGCCAGCAAAATATCGGACACAGCTGGGACTGAAGCTTTCTTT. The V call is TRBV6-5, the J call TRBJ1-1; a possible D gene is TRBD1 (5 bases). Germline V gene lookup returns CDR1 MNHEY and CDR2 SVGAGI. The CDR3 consists of 15 residues. V was clipped by 7 bases and J by 5 bases, with 20 bases between them.

This chain uses TRBV28 with TRBJ1-2, with 9 bases aligning to TRBD1. CDR1 MDHEN and CDR2 SYDVKM come from the germline V gene. This CDR3 has 15 amino acids. The V segment lost 4 bases and the J segment 4 bases; nucleotides outside the gene matches: 7. The CDR3 bases are TGTGCCAGCAGTTCCCCGGACAGGGGTGGCTATGGCTACACCTTC. This gives the protein CASSSPDRGGYGYTF.

This chain joins TRBV15 and TRBJ2-2, with D possibly matching TRBD1 (6 bases). Trimming removed 0 bases from V and 6 bases from J, with 14 bases in between. Looked up from germline, CDR1 is LNHNV and CDR2 is YYDKDF (reference sequence). This CDR3 region has 16 residues. CDR3: CATSRDGVQGSGELFF. The CDR3 DNA is TGTGCCACCAGCAGAGATGGGGTTCAGGGGTCCGGGGAGCTGTTTTTT. The full variable domain, its missing parts supplied by reference TRBV15 and TRBJ2-2, is DAMVIQNPRYQVTQFGKPVTLSCSQTLNHNVMYWYQQKSSQAPKLLFHYYDKDFNNEADTPDNFQSRRPNTSFCFLDIRSPGLGDTAMYLCATSRDGVQGSGELFFGEGSRLTVL.